Included here is one T cell receptor beta chain sequence, with context. The germline V gene has CDR1 LNHDA and CDR2 SQIVND (reference sequence). The CDR3 covers 18 residues. The V gene end was trimmed by 0 bases and the J gene end by 2 bases; junction bases not matched to a gene: 8. Per the study methods: It was from reference gene primer amplification that nucleated cell counts were estimated. The method was immunoSEQ multiplex PCR; TCRdb's version includes in-frame clones alone and lacks a portion of them. The DNA was the basis for D and trimming; V, J and clone size are from that table. In the table there are 250,000 or so clones, approximately 82% of which are singletons. The data are from a study of blood T cell repertoires in COVID-19. For the study at large: PBMCs, B-cell-depleted T cells, or T cells were the source of the cDNA or gDNA that made up the material.

Source material: peripheral blood. V and J are TRBV19 and TRBJ1-4, with 8 bases fitting TRBD1. The clonotype originates from a man younger than 45 who had recovered from COVID-19. The CDR3 region has the DNA TGTGCCAGTAGTATAGATCTTGCAGGGGGCACGACTAATGAAAAACTGTTTTTT. As protein: CASSIDLAGGTTNEKLFF. The full variable domain, rest sourced from reference TRBV19 and TRBJ1-4, is DGGITQSPKYLFRKEGQNVTLSCEQNLNHDAMYWYRQDPGQGLRLIYYSQIVNDFQKGDIAEGYSVSREKKESFPLTVTSAQKNPTAFYLCASSIDLAGGTTNEKLFFGSGTQLSVL.